The 30 T cell receptor beta chains listed next were all sequenced from one sample in a study of OX40 agonist ivuxolimab in advanced cancers. The assay was immunoSEQ multiplex PCR, and TCRdb's table has in-frame clones only and misses some. The repertoire holds about 16,000 clones, with around 79% as singletons. The specimen comprised CD4+ or CD8+ T cells sorted from blood, sampled in a trial of the OX40 agonist ivuxolimab. Every receptor here comes from an adult with an advanced solid tumor such as melanoma, head and neck, liver or kidney cancer.

The chain couples TRBV5-6 to TRBJ2-7; D remains unclear. The germline CDR1 and CDR2 sequences are SGHDT and YYEEEE. V dropped 0 bases and J dropped 6 bases, with 7 bases sitting between them. CDR3 length equals 12 residues. As DNA, the CDR3 is TGTGCCAGCAGCTTGGGCCCCCTCGAGCAGTACTTC. Translation gives CASSLGPLEQYF.

V gene TRBV11-3 combines with J gene TRBJ1-1, with D uncertain. The V and J ends lost 5 bases and 10 bases respectively, with 8 bases between them. From germline, CDR1 is SGHNT and CDR2 YENEEA. The CDR3 has 10 amino acids. CDR3 DNA sequence: TGTGCCAGCAGCCACGACGGAGCTTTCTTT. This codes for CASSHDGAFF.

This chain connects TRBV5-1 to TRBJ2-7; maybe TRBD2 (6 bases). The CDR3 sequence is 14 residues long. CDR1 and CDR2 (germline): SGHRS, YFSETQ. V shed 4 bases and J shed 0 bases, with 11 bases lying between them. The CDR3 sequence is CASSGSGSSYEQYF. CDR3 nucleotide sequence: TGCGCCAGCAGCGGTAGCGGCAGCTCCTACGAGCAGTACTTC.

This sequence joins TRBV5-6 and TRBJ1-2, with TRBD1 identical over 7 bases. The CDR3 loop spans 13 amino acids. V lost 6 bases and J lost 0; bases outside the gene matches: 2. Germline V lookup: CDR1 SGHDT, CDR2 YYEEEE. The chain's CDR3 is CASKGATNYGYTF. Written as DNA, the CDR3 is TGTGCCAGCAAGGGGGCCACTAACTATGGCTACACCTTC.

CDR3 amino acids: CASSGGTSSIDEQYF. In nucleotides, the CDR3 is TGTGCCAGCAGTGGGGGGACTAGCAGTATCGACGAGCAGTACTTC. The gene calls are TRBV2 and TRBJ2-7; 9 bases are a match to TRBD2. The V and J ends lost 4 bases and 5 bases, in that order; junction bases with no gene match: 9. From germline, CDR1 is SNHLY and CDR2 FYNNEI. The CDR3 covers 15 residues.

J is TRBJ1-6 and V is TRBV2; D not certain. In germline, CDR1 is SNHLY, CDR2 FYNNEI. V lost 2 bases and J 0 bases, leaving 5 bases between the germline ends. The CDR3 has 15 amino acids. In DNA form, the CDR3 reads TGTGCCAGCAGTGAAATCAGCTCCTATAATTCACCCCTCCACTTT. Protein sequence: CASSEISSYNSPLHF.

In DNA, the CDR3 is TGTGCCAGCAGCCTCGGGACAGGCGAGTTCGAGCAGTACTTC. Translation gives CASSLGTGEFEQYF. This sequence joins TRBV11-2 and TRBJ2-7, with TRBD1 matching over 8 bases. Trimming took 5 bases from V and 6 from J; bases not matched to a gene: 9. This CDR3 comprises 14 residues. Germline lookup yields CDR1 SGHAT and CDR2 FQNNGV.

This sequence joins TRBV6-5 and TRBJ1-3; the match to TRBD1 covers 8 bases. In germline, CDR1 is MNHEY, CDR2 SVGAGI. V dropped 2 bases and J dropped 2; count of bases not matched to a gene: 5. The CDR3 totals 16 residues. The DNA of the CDR3 is TGTGCCAGCAGTTACACTCAGGGGGCTACTGGAAACACCATATATTTT. Translation: CASSYTQGATGNTIYF.

By proportion, this clone is medium-sized (0.01 to 0.1%). V usage is TRBV25-1 and J usage is TRBJ1-6; D is ambiguous. The V end was cut by 4 bases, the J end by 0 bases, with 4 bases between. Germline V CDR1 and CDR2: MGHDK, SYGVNS. The CDR3 is 14 residues long. The CDR3 DNA reads TGTGCCAGCAGTGGAAGCTCCTATAATTCACCCCTCCACTTT. Protein sequence: CASSGSSYNSPLHF.

The V and J genes are TRBV4-3 and TRBJ1-6, with no clear D. The ends were cut back, 1 base at V and 0 bases at J, with 7 bases in the middle. The CDR3 length is 16 residues. CDR1 and CDR2 (germline): LGHNA, YSLEER. The CDR3 protein is CASSQVESSYNSPLHF. The CDR3 bases are TGCGCCAGCAGCCAAGTCGAGAGCTCCTATAATTCACCCCTCCACTTT.

This chain's CDR3 is CASSMSGPGTQYF. The CDR3 DNA is TGTGCCAGTAGTATGAGTGGGCCAGGGACCCAGTACTTC. The chain carries TRBV19 and TRBJ2-5; no definite D call. The CDR3 has 13 amino acids. The germline CDR1 and CDR2 sequences are LNHDA and SQIVND (reference sequence). The V gene lost 3 bases and the J gene lost 7 bases, with 12 bases spanning the gap.

The chain joins TRBV7-2 to TRBJ1-3; no firm D call. Between the trimmed V and J ends, which lost 5 bases and 1 base, there was a span of 9 bases. The length of the CDR3 is 14 residues. The germline gives CDR1 SGHTA, CDR2 FQGNSA. The CDR3 DNA is TGTGCCAGCAGCCAAGGAGATTCTGGAAACACCATATATTTT. Translated: CASSQGDSGNTIYF.

The sample holds one count of this clone. V usage is TRBV15 and J usage is TRBJ1-5; TRBD1 might be the D (5 bases). V gave up 4 bases and J gave up 7 bases, with 14 bases separating them. CDR3 size: 14 residues. From germline, CDR1 is LNHNV and CDR2 YYDKDF (reference sequence). The CDR3 DNA reads TGTGCCACCAGCATATTAATCGGGACCCAGCCCCAGCATTTT. Protein sequence: CATSILIGTQPQHF.

This clone was seen once. This chain links TRBV11-2 with TRBJ1-1; D might be TRBD1 (5 bases). The CDR3 has 15 amino acids. Germline V gene lookup returns CDR1 SGHAT and CDR2 FQNNGV. V was clipped by 5 bases and J by 2 bases, with 15 bases between them. The CDR3 protein is CASSARWDGNTEAFF. In nucleotides, the CDR3 is TGTGCCAGCAGCGCCCGATGGGACGGTAACACTGAAGCTTTCTTT.

The rearrangement joins TRBV9 to TRBJ1-2, with a tentative D call TRBD1 (6 bases). Germline assignment: CDR1 SGDLS and CDR2 YYNGEE. Trimming left V 7 bases short and J 4 bases short, with 17 bases between. CDR3 length: 14 amino acids. CDR3 bases: TGTGCCAGCCGATCGACAGGACAATTCTATGGCTACACCTTC. It translates to CASRSTGQFYGYTF.

The V and J genes are TRBV6-5 and TRBJ2-2; D is unresolved. Trimming left V 10 bases short and J 4 bases short, with 10 bases between. The CDR3 totals 12 residues. The V gene's germline CDR1 is MNHEY and CDR2 SVGAGI. The CDR3 nucleotides are TGTGCCACGGTTGGGGTCACCGGGGAGCTGTTTTTT. Translation: CATVGVTGELFF.

The chain links TRBV4-1 to TRBJ2-7; D remains ambiguous. This CDR3 has 13 residues. V was cut by 2 bases and J by 3 bases, with 8 bases left in between. CDR1 MGHRA and CDR2 YSYEKL come from the germline V gene. CDR3 sequence: CASSQQDGYEQYF. In DNA, the CDR3 is TGCGCCAGCAGCCAACAGGACGGCTACGAGCAGTACTTC.

The rearrangement links TRBV19 to TRBJ1-1; weak D call: TRBD1 (5 bases). This CDR3 has 14 residues. The germline V gene encodes CDR1 LNHDA and CDR2 SQIVND (reference sequence). Deletions cut 1 base from V and 4 bases from J, with 10 bases between. CDR3 residues: CASSIGGWGTEAFF. CDR3 DNA: TGTGCCAGTAGTATAGGGGGCTGGGGCACTGAAGCTTTCTTT.

A single count supports this clone. The genes are TRBV6-1 and TRBJ1-5; D uncertain. The CDR3 covers 15 residues. V was clipped by 7 bases and J by 0 bases, with 13 bases between them. Germline V gene data show CDR1 as MNHNS and CDR2 as SASEGT. The CDR3 here is CASTGPPDSNQPQHF. CDR3 DNA: TGTGCCAGCACTGGACCGCCCGATAGCAATCAGCCCCAGCATTTT.

There are a few counts of this clone. V and J are TRBV7-9 and TRBJ1-3, with D tentatively TRBD1 (6 bases). Germline lookup yields CDR1 SEHNR and CDR2 FQNEAQ (reference sequence). V lost 4 bases and J 4 bases, leaving 20 bases between the germline ends. This CDR3 is 17 amino acids long. The CDR3 protein is CASSSLLGGARGNTIYF. The CDR3 coding sequence is TGTGCCAGCAGCTCTTTATTAGGGGGGGCGCGAGGAAACACCATATATTTT. The entire variable domain, with the rest obtained from reference TRBV7-9 and TRBJ1-3, is as follows: DTGVSQNPRHKITKRGQNVTFRCDPISEHNRLYWYRQTLGQGPEFLTYFQNEAQLEKSRLLSDRFSAERPKGSFSTLEIQRTEQGDSAMYLCASSSLLGGARGNTIYFGEGSWLTVV.

V gene TRBV10-3 combines with J gene TRBJ1-1, with a tentative D call TRBD1 (5 bases). Germline assignment: CDR1 ENHRY and CDR2 SYGVKD. CDR3 size: 14 residues. V was pared by 2 bases and J by 5 bases, with 12 bases between. CDR3 coding DNA: TGTGCCATCAGTGAGCCAGGGTTTTTGACTGAAGCTTTCTTT. Its protein is CAISEPGFLTEAFF.

This chain uses TRBV5-6 with TRBJ1-1, with 7 bases lining up with TRBD1. Germline assignment: CDR1 SGHDT and CDR2 YYEEEE. The CDR3 is 14 amino acids. V trimming: 0 bases; J trimming: 4 bases; junction bases outside the gene matches: 3. CDR3 DNA sequence: TGTGCCAGCAGCTTGGGGTCAGGGGGCACTGAAGCTTTCTTT. This codes for CASSLGSGGTEAFF.

This rearrangement joins TRBV18 to TRBJ2-3; D may be TRBD2 (7 bases). Germline V CDR1 and CDR2: KGHSH, LQKENI. The length of the CDR3 is 18 residues. The V gene lost 6 bases and the J gene lost 0 bases, with 22 bases spanning the gap. The CDR3 DNA reads as TGTGCCAGCTCCCCGACACCTGGGGGGGCCACTAGCACAGATACGCAGTATTTT. Translation gives CASSPTPGGATSTDTQYF. Together with reference TRBV18 and TRBJ2-3, the CDR3 gives the full variable domain: NAGVMQNPRHLVRRRGQEARLRCSPMKGHSHVYWYRQLPEEGLKFMVYLQKENIIDESGMPKERFSAEFPKEGPSILRIQQVVRGDSAAYFCASSPTPGGATSTDTQYFGPGTRLTVL.

This clone is labeled medium-sized (0.01 to 0.1%). This rearrangement joins TRBV7-9 to TRBJ2-5; D gene ambiguous. CDR3 length: 13 residues. V gave up 1 base and J gave up 5 bases, with 8 bases separating them. The germline gives CDR1 SEHNR, CDR2 FQNEAQ (reference sequence). For the CDR3, the DNA is TGTGCCAGCAGCTTAGATGCCAAGGAGACCCAGTACTTC. Its translation: CASSLDAKETQYF.

The J gene is TRBJ2-3, the V gene TRBV7-9; weak D call: TRBD1 (5 bases). Germline CDR1 is SEHNR and CDR2 is FQNEAQ (reference sequence). Trimming removed 6 bases at V and 0 bases at J, with 10 bases between. CDR3 size: 14 residues. The DNA for the CDR3 is TGTGCCAGCAGTTTTGGGGCTAGCACAGATACGCAGTATTTT. It is translated as CASSFGASTDTQYF.

The rearrangement joins TRBV9 to TRBJ2-3; D is possibly TRBD1 or TRBD2 (6 bases each). The germline V gene encodes CDR1 SGDLS and CDR2 YYNGEE. The CDR3 extends over 15 amino acids. V shed 3 bases and J shed 0 bases, with 11 bases lying between them. CDR3 nucleotide sequence: TGTGCCAGCAGCGGAAGGGGGGCTAGCACAGATACGCAGTATTTT. Translated: CASSGRGASTDTQYF.

This chain connects TRBV4-1 to TRBJ2-1; D tentatively reads TRBD1 or TRBD2 (6 bases each). V lost 3 bases, J lost 6 bases, and 15 bases lay in between. Per germline, CDR1 MGHRA and CDR2 YSYEKL. The length of the CDR3 is 15 residues. The DNA for the CDR3 is TGCGCCAGCAGCCACGGGCCCAAGGGGGGCAATGAGCAGTTCTTC. Protein sequence: CASSHGPKGGNEQFF.

V and J are TRBV6-6 and TRBJ1-2; no definite D call. Per germline, CDR1 MNHNY and CDR2 SVGAGI (reference sequence). The V end lost 4 bases, the J end lost 0 bases, and 12 bases lay between the germline ends. The CDR3 has 15 amino acids. The CDR3 DNA reads TGTGCCAGCAGTTCAACACGGATAGCTAACTATGGCTACACCTTC. Its translation: CASSSTRIANYGYTF.

The CDR3: CASSRLLSYNSPLHF. The CDR3 DNA reads as TGTGCCAGCAGCCGGCTCCTCTCCTATAATTCACCCCTCCACTTT. The chain combines TRBV6-6 with TRBJ1-6; D call uncertain. V lost 6 bases and J lost 0, with 9 bases in between. Looked up from germline, CDR1 is MNHNY and CDR2 is SVGAGI (reference sequence). The CDR3 sequence is 15 residues long.

The rearrangement links TRBV6-6 to TRBJ2-3; no clear D. Trimming shortened V by 2 bases and J by 0 bases, and 12 bases separated the two germline ends. Germline lookup yields CDR1 MNHNY and CDR2 SVGAGI (reference sequence). This CDR3 contains 16 residues. CDR3 nucleotide sequence: TGTGCCAGCAGTTACCGGAGCCTTGGGAGCACAGATACGCAGTATTTT. It codes for CASSYRSLGSTDTQYF.